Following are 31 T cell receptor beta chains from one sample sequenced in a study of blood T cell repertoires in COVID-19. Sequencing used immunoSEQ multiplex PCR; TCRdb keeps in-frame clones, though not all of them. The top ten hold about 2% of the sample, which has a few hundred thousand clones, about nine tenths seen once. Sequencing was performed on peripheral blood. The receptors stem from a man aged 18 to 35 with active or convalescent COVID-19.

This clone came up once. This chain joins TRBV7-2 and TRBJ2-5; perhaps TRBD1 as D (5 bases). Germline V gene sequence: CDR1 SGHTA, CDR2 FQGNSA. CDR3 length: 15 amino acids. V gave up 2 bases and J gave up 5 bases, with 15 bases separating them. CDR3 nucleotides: TGTGCCAGCAGCTTATCGGCAGGGTCCTGGGAGACCCAGTACTTC. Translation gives CASSLSAGSWETQYF.

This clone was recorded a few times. CDR3 sequence reads: CASSLGGGSSYEQYF. The CDR3 nucleotides are TGTGCCAGCAGCTTAGGAGGCGGGAGCTCCTACGAGCAGTACTTC. The chain recombines TRBV11-3 with TRBJ2-7, with 7 nucleotides matching TRBD2. Germline-derived CDR1 and CDR2 are SGHNT and YENEEA. The trim removed 1 base at V and 0 bases at J, leaving 3 bases unmatched. The CDR3 extends over 15 amino acids.

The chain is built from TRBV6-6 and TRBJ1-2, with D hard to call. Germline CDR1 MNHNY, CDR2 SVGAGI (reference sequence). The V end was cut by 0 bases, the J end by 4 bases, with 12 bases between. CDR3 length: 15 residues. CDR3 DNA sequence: TGTGCCAGCAGTTACTCCGGATATGAGGGCTATGGCTACACCTTC. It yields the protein CASSYSGYEGYGYTF.

CDR3 amino acids: CASSWTGSSDTQYF. Written as DNA, the CDR3 is TGTGCCAGCAGTTGGACAGGTTCTTCAGATACGCAGTATTTT. This chain joins TRBV28 and TRBJ2-3; 7 nucleotides match TRBD1. This CDR3 comprises 14 residues. The J segment lost 4 bases and the V segment lost 4 bases, leaving 5 bases of the junction unmatched. Germline V gives CDR1 MDHEN, CDR2 SYDVKM.

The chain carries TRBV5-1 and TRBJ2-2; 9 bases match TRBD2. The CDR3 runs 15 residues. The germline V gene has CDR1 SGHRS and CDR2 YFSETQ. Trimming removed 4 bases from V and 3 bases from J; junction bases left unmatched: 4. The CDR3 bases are TGCGCCAGCAGCATTAGCGGGAGCGACACCGGGGAGCTGTTTTTT. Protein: CASSISGSDTGELFF.

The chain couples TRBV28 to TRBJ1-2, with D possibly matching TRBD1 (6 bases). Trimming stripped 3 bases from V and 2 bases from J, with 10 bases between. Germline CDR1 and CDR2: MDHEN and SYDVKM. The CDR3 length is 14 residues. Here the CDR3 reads CASSFLGANYGYTF. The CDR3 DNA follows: TGTGCCAGCAGTTTTCTGGGGGCCAACTATGGCTACACCTTC.

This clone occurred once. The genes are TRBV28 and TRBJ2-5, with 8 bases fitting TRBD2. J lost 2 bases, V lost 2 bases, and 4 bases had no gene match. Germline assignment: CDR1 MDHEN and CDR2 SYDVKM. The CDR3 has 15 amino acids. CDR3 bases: TGTGCCAGCAGTTTACCGTCGGGAGGGCAAGAGACCCAGTACTTC. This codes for CASSLPSGGQETQYF.

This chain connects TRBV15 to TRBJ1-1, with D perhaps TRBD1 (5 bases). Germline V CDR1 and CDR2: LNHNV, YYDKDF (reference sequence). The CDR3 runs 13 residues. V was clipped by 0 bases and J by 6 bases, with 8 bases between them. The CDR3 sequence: CATSRDWGAEAFF. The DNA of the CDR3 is TGTGCCACCAGCAGAGATTGGGGGGCTGAAGCTTTCTTT.

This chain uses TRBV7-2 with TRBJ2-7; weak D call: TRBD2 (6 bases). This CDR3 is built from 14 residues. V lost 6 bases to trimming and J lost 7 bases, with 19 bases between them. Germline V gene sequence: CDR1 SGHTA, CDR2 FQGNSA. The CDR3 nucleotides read TGTGCCAGCAGTTCCGGGCGGGGCCTGGGGGAGCAGTACTTC. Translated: CASSSGRGLGEQYF.

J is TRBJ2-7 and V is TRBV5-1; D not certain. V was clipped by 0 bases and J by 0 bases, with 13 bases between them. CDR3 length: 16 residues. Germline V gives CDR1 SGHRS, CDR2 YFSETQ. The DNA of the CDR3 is TGCGCCAGCAGCTTGGCCCAGGCAGAGAGCTCCTACGAGCAGTACTTC. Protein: CASSLAQAESSYEQYF.

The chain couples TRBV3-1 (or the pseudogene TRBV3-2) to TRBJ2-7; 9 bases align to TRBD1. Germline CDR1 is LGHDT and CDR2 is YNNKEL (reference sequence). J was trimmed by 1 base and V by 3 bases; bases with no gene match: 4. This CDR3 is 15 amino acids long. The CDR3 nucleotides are TGTGCCAGCAGCCAGCCCGGGACAGGGTCCTACGAGCAGTACTTC. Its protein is CASSQPGTGSYEQYF.

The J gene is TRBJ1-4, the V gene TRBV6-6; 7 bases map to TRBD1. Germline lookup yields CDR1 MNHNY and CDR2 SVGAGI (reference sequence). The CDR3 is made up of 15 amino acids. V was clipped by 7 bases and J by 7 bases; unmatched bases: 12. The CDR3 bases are TGTGCCAGCACCCCAGGGGGGCTGGGGTTTGAAAAACTGTTTTTT. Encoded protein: CASTPGGLGFEKLFF.

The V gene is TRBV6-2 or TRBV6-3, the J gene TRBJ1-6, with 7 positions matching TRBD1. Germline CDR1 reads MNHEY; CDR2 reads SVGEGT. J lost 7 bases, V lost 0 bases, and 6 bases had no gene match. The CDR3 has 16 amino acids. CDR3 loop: CASSYSRGRGNSPLHF. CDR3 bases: TGTGCCAGCAGTTACTCCCGGGGCAGGGGGAATTCACCCCTCCACTTT.

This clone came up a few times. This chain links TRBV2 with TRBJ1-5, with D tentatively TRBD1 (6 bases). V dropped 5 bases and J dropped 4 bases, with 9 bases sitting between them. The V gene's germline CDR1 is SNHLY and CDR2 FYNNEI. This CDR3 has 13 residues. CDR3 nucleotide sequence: TGTGCCAGCAGTTGGACAGAGAATCAGCCCCAGCATTTT. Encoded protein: CASSWTENQPQHF.

In DNA form, the CDR3 reads TGTGCCAGCAGCCAAGGGACTTATAATCAGCCCCAGCATTTT. Its protein product is CASSQGTYNQPQHF. The chain couples TRBV3-1 (or the pseudogene TRBV3-2) to TRBJ1-5; D unresolved. The V gene's germline CDR1 is LGHDT and CDR2 YNNKEL (reference sequence). The CDR3 covers 14 residues. V was shortened by 1 base and J by 4 bases, with 8 bases between the two germline ends.

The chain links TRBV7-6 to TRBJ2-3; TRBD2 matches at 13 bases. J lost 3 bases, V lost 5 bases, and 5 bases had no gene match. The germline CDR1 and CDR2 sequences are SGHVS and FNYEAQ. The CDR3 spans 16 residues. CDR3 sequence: CASSTGLAGVTDTQYF. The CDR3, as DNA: TGTGCCAGCAGCACCGGACTAGCGGGAGTTACAGATACGCAGTATTTT.

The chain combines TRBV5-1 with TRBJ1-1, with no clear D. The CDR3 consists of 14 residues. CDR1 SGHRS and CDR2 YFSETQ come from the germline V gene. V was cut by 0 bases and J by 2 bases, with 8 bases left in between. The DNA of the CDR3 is TGCGCCAGCAGCTTGGATCCGGGAAACACTGAAGCTTTCTTT. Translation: CASSLDPGNTEAFF.

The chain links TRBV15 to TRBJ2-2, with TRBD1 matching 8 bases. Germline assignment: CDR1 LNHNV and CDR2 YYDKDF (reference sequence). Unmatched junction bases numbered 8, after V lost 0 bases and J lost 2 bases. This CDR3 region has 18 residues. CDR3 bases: TGTGCCACCAGCAGAGATTGGTTCCAGGGGGCAAACACCGGGGAGCTGTTTTTT. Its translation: CATSRDWFQGANTGELFF.

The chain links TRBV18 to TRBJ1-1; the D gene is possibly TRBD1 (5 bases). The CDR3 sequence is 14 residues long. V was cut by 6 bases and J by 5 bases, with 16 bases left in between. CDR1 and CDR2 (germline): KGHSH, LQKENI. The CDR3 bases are TGTGCCAGCTCCGACAGCAATGGTCAAACTGAAGCTTTCTTT. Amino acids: CASSDSNGQTEAFF.

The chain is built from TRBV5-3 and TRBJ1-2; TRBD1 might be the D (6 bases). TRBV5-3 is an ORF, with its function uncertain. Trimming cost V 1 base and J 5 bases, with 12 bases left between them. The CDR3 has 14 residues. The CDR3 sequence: CARSLLGARYGYTF. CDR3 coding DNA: TGTGCCAGAAGCTTGCTGGGGGCGCGGTATGGCTACACCTTC.

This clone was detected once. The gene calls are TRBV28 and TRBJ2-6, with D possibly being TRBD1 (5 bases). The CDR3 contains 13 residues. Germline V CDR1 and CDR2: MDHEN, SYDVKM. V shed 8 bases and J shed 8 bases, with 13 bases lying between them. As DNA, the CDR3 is TGTGCCAGCGTTGGGGCAGGGACCAACGTCCTGACTTTC. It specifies CASVGAGTNVLTF.

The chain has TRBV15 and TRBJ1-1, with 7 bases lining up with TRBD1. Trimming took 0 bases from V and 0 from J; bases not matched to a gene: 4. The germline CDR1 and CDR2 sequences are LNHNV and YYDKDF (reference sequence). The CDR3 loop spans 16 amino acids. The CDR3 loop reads CATSRDRGTVNTEAFF. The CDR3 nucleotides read TGTGCCACCAGCAGAGATCGGGGGACAGTGAACACTGAAGCTTTCTTT.

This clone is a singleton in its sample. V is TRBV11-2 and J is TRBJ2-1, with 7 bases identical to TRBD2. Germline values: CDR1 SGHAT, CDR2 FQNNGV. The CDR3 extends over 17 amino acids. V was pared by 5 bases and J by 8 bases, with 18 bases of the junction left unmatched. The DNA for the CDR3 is TGTGCCAGCAGCCTGCAATCTACCCGGACTAGTCGGTATGAGCAGTTCTTC. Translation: CASSLQSTRTSRYEQFF. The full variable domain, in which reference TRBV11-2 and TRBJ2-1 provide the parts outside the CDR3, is EAGVAQSPRYKIIEKRQSVAFWCNPISGHATLYWYQQILGQGPKLLIQFQNNGVVDDSQLPKDRFSAERLKGVDSTLKIQPAKLEDSAVYLCASSLQSTRTSRYEQFFGPGTRLTVL.

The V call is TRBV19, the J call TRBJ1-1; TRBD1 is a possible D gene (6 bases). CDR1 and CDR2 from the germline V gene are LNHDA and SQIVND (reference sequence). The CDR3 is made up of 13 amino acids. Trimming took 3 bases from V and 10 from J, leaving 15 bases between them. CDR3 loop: CASSILQGVGAFF. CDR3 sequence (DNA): TGTGCCAGTAGTATTTTACAGGGCGTGGGAGCTTTCTTT. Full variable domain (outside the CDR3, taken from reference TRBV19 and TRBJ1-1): DGGITQSPKYLFRKEGQNVTLSCEQNLNHDAMYWYRQDPGQGLRLIYYSQIVNDFQKGDIAEGYSVSREKKESFPLTVTSAQKNPTAFYLCASSILQGVGAFFGQGTRLTVV.

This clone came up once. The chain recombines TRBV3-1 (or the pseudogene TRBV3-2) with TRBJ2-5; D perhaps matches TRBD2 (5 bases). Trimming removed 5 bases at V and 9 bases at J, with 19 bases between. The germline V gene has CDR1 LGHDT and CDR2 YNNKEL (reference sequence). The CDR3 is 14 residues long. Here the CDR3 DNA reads TGTGCCAGCAGCTTACGGGGTTCACCTGAGGCCCAGTACTTC. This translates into CASSLRGSPEAQYF.

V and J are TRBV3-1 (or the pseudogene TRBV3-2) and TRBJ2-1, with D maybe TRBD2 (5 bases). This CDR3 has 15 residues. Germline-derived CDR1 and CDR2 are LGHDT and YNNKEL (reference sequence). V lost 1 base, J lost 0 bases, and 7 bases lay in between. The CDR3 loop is CASSQGAGSYNEQFF. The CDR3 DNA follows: TGTGCCAGCAGCCAAGGCGCGGGCTCCTACAATGAGCAGTTCTTC.

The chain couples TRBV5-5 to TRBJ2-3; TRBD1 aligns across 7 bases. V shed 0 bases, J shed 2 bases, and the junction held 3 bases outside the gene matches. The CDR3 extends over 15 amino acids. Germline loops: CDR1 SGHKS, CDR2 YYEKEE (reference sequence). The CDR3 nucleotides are TGTGCCAGCAGCTTGGCGGGACAGTACACAGATACGCAGTATTTT. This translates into CASSLAGQYTDTQYF.

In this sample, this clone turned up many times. The CDR3 DNA is TGTGCCAGCAGCCCGTACGGGACAGGGGGCGGCTACACCTTC. Translation: CASSPYGTGGGYTF. This sequence joins TRBV5-6 and TRBJ1-2; 12 bases are shared with TRBD1. This CDR3 has 14 residues. The V segment lost 4 bases and the J segment 8 bases; nucleotides outside the gene matches: 6. Germline V gene sequence: CDR1 SGHDT, CDR2 YYEEEE.

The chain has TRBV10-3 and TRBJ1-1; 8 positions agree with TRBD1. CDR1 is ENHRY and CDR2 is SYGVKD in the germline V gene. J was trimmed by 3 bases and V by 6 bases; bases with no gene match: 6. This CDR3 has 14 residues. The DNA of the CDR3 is TGTGCCATCAGGAAGACAGGGGCCGACACTGAAGCTTTCTTT. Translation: CAIRKTGADTEAFF.

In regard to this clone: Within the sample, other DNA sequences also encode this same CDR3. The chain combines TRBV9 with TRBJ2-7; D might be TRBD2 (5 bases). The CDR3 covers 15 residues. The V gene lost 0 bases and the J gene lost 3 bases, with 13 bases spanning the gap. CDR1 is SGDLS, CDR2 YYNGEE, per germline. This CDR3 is CASSVGRSGIYEQYF. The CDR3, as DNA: TGTGCCAGCAGCGTAGGTAGGTCCGGGATCTACGAGCAGTACTTC.

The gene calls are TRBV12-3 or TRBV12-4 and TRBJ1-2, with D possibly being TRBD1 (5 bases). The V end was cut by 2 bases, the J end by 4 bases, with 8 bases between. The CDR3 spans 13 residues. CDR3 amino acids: CASSLSTVYGYTF. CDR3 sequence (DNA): TGTGCCAGCAGTTTATCGACAGTCTATGGCTACACCTTC.